This T cell receptor (beta chain) was observed in a study of memory CD4+ T cells and cytomegalovirus serostatus. Study in general: This sample comes from healthy Belgian adults, eight to ten CMV seropositive, about 23 seronegative.

TCRdb's table, derived via immunoSEQ multiplex PCR, lists solely in-frame clones and lacks some. The sample has 40,000 to 50,000 clones, just over 75% seen once. The sort gate was single viable CD3+CD4+CD8-CD45RO+ cells for memory CD4+ T cells. CD4+ T cells were isolated by positive magnetic selection. Between the trimmed V and J ends, which lost 3 bases and 1 base, there was a span of 10 bases. CDR1 is SGHRS and CDR2 is YFSETQ in the germline V gene. The CDR3 is 14 residues long. This clonotype was sampled from an adult in good health and CMV-seronegative. The chain recombines TRBV5-1 with TRBJ1-1, with TRBD1 as a possible D gene (6 bases). Material for sequencing was memory CD4+ T cells from blood. CDR3 coding DNA: TGCGCCAGCAGCTGGCCGGGACAGAACACTGAAGCTTTCTTT. Protein: CASSWPGQNTEAFF.